The clone carrying this T cell receptor (beta chain) was counted between two and nine times. Its antigen is unknown. MiXCR was run by TCRdb on the 5' RACE reads, yielding one entry per CDR3 protein. The profile shows roughly 700,000 distinct CDR3 sequences, 15% to 20% of them singletons. J lost 3 bases, V lost 6 bases, and 8 bases had no gene match. CDR1 is SGHVS and CDR2 is FNYEAQ in the germline V gene. The CDR3 length is 15 residues. These data belong to a study of CD8 T cells in ankylosing spondylitis. Study observations and caveats: Among TCR beta sequences, a motif of under ten highly homologous variants appeared characteristic of ankylosing spondylitis blood.

This receptor was identified in a male donor with ankylosing spondylitis. Sequenced material: blood, either unsorted or a sorted T cell fraction (not recorded which). The V call is TRBV7-6, the J call TRBJ1-1; 9 bases map to TRBD1. The CDR3 DNA sequence: TGTGCCAGCAGTTCCACAGGGGGCCTTTACACTGAAGCTTTCTTT. This codes for CASSSTGGLYTEAFF.